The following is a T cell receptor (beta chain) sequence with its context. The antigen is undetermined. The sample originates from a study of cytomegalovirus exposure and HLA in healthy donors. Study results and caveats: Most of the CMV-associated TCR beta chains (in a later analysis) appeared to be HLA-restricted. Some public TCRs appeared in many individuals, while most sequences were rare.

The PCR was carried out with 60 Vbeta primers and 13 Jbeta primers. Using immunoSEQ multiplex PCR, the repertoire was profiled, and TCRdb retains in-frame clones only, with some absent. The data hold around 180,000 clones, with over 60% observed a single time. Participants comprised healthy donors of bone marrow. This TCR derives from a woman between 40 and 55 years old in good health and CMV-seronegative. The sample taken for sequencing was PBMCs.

The CDR3 DNA reads TGTGCCAGCAGCTTAGGTAGCGGAGGGAACACCGGGGAGCTGTTTTTT. It encodes CASSLGSGGNTGELFF. V gene TRBV7-9 combines with J gene TRBJ2-2, with D possibly TRBD2 on 6 matching bases. CDR3 length: 16 amino acids. Trimming removed 1 base from V and 1 base from J, with 10 bases in between. CDR1 and CDR2 (germline): SEHNR, FQNEAQ (reference sequence).